The T cell receptor (beta chain) described here comes from a study of CD8 T cells in ankylosing spondylitis. Findings and limits, study-wide: Characteristic of ankylosing spondylitis blood, it appeared, was a TCR beta motif comprising about eight highly homologous variants. As reported, disease-linked clones showed significant enrichment in matched ankylosing spondylitis synovial fluid. Relatively scarce in peripheral blood, disease-linked clones were CD8+.

This clonotype came up a few times. Antigen unknown. With 2 bases clipped from V and 7 bases from J, the junction kept 6 bases outside the gene matches. The germline gives CDR1 MNHEY, CDR2 SVGAGI. CDR3 length: 14 amino acids. In making TCR beta libraries, quantitative 5'-RACE with molecular barcodes was used. TCRdb re-derived calls from the 5' RACE reads in MiXCR, one entry per CDR3 protein. Of fewer than 750,000 distinct CDR3 sequences listed, under 20% are singletons. This sequence was found in a male donor with ankylosing spondylitis. The chain links TRBV6-5 to TRBJ1-1, with 8 bases matching TRBD1. Material for sequencing was blood, either unsorted or a sorted T cell fraction (not recorded which). DNA for the CDR3: TGTGCCAGCAGTTACCGGACAGGGTTAGATGAAGCTTTCTTT. Translated, it gives CASSYRTGLDEAFF.